This is a list of T cell receptor beta chains from one sample in a study of T cells after posttransplantation cyclophosphamide. Sequenced by immunoSEQ multiplex PCR; TCRdb stores in-frame clones only, minus some. The profile covers approximately 13,000 clones, none occurring a single time. The sample in question was PBMCs, obtained 950 to 1,200 days after allogeneic stem cell transplant with posttransplant cyclophosphamide. The receptors were sampled from a female patient aged 35-55 years who received an allogeneic stem cell transplant from a related donor, was CMV-positive, and had no GVHD. Part of the T cells may come from the graft donor. The CDR3 runs from the conserved cysteine through the conserved F or W. The order of the fields is D gene, V gene, CDR3 protein. D genes are given only for firm matches.

D: -; V: TRBV11-2; CDR3: CASSLALGQPQHF
D: -; V: TRBV28; CDR3: CASPRPGCCGGLINEKLFF
D: -; V: TRBV15; CDR3: CATSRDPGFLGYTF
D: TRBD1; V: TRBV9; CDR3: CASSFGQGTAYEQYF
D: -; V: TRBV27; CDR3: CASSLGPTYEQYF
D: TRBD1; V: TRBV9; CDR3: CASSAAGQALSGANVLAF
D: -; V: TRBV10-3; CDR3: CAIRTPGGRPYEQYF
D: TRBD2; V: TRBV5-1; CDR3: CASSFKRGGRTDTQYF
D: TRBD1; V: TRBV5-6; CDR3: CASSQSDRGFYGYTF
D: TRBD1; V: TRBV10-3; CDR3: CAISRTPGQGGTGELFF
D: -; V: TRBV7-9; CDR3: CASSLVGPQSSGNTIYF
D: -; V: TRBV5-1; CDR3: CASSPGSVSYNEQFF
D: -; V: TRBV6-1; CDR3: CASSESRAVDGYTF
D: -; V: TRBV5-1; CDR3: CASSFGERNYTF
D: TRBD1; V: TRBV9; CDR3: CASSEDRAPSGANVLTF
D: TRBD1; V: TRBV7-6; CDR3: CASSLRGQGPPHTEAFF
D: TRBD1; V: TRBV14; CDR3: CASSQVGTKGAPFF
D: -; V: TRBV9; CDR3: CASSAFPGGIEDYGYTF
D: TRBD1; V: TRBV7-2; CDR3: CASSSRQGAQPQHF
D: TRBD1; V: TRBV5-6; CDR3: CASSLAGTANYGYTF
D: TRBD2; V: TRBV5-5; CDR3: CASSHRTSGGGSYNEQFF
D: TRBD1; V: TRBV27; CDR3: CASSPAGTGWEKLFF